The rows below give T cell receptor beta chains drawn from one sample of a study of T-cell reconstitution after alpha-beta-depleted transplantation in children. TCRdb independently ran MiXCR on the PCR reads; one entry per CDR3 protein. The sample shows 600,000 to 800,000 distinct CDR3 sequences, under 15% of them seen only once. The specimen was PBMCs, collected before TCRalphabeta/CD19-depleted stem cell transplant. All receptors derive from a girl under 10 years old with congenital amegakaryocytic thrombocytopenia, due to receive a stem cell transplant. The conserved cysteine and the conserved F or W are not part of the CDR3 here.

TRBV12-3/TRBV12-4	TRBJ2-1	ASSATRTSGSYNEQF
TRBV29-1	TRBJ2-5	SVEVVDSEETQY
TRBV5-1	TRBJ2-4	ASSLGWQGTKNIQY
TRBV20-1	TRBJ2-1	SARRLRTSSYNEQF
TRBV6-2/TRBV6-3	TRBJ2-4	ASRPTPGLAGPPYNKNIQY
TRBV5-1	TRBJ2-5	ASSQTGLAGQETQY
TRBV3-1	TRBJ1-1	ASSQDLVRRDMNTEAF
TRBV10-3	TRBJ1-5	AISGTGQGIWGNQPQH
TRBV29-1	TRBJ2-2	SFQIHTGELF
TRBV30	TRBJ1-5	AWSLGSQPQH
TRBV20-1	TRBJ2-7	SARPWDTGGFGYEQY
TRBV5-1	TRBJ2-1	ASSWSGEIGYNEQF
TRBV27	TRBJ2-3	ASSLLALSTDTQY
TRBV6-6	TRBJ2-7	ATQGGEQY
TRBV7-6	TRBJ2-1	ASSSTHEQF
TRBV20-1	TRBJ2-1	SVSAGSRYNEQF
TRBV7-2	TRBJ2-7	ASSTPGQGRYEQY
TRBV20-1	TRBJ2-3	SARDRRIRADTQY
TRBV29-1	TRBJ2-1	SVGDGRRYNEQF
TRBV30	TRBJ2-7	AWSVGRGNPYEQY
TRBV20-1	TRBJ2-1	SASRSGTLSSYNEQF